This passage covers 9 T cell receptor beta chains from one sample sequenced in a study of blood T cell repertoires in COVID-19. Sequenced by immunoSEQ multiplex PCR; TCRdb stores in-frame clones only, minus some. The profile shows over 25,000 clones, more than 80% of them singletons. Source material: peripheral blood. Source of these receptors: a woman of 80 years or more with acute or convalescent COVID-19.

V is TRBV18 and J is TRBJ1-2, with D hard to call. The germline V and J ends were trimmed by 3 bases and 2 bases, with 13 bases remaining between them. Germline CDR1 KGHSH, CDR2 LQKENI. This CDR3 spans 15 amino acids. The CDR3 protein is CASSPKKESNYGYTF. As DNA, the CDR3 is TGTGCCAGCTCACCGAAGAAGGAGTCCAACTATGGCTACACCTTC. Complete variable domain (other parts from reference TRBV18 and TRBJ1-2): NAGVMQNPRHLVRRRGQEARLRCSPMKGHSHVYWYRQLPEEGLKFMVYLQKENIIDESGMPKERFSAEFPKEGPSILRIQQVVRGDSAAYFCASSPKKESNYGYTFGSGTRLTVV.

CDR3 loop: CASSGGATNEKLFF. The CDR3 DNA follows: TGTGCCAGCAGTGGCGGTGCAACTAATGAAAAACTGTTTTTT. J is TRBJ1-4 and V is TRBV2; unclear D gene. V was trimmed by 4 bases and J by 0 bases, leaving 6 bases between them. This CDR3 is 14 amino acids long. In germline, CDR1 is SNHLY, CDR2 FYNNEI.

The V and J genes are TRBV5-1 and TRBJ2-3; 8 positions match TRBD1. From germline, CDR1 is SGHRS and CDR2 YFSETQ. The CDR3 contains 16 residues. The ends lost 4 bases at V and 4 bases at J; junction bases unmatched: 11. The CDR3 protein is CASSEGQATPPDTQYF. For the CDR3, the DNA is TGCGCCAGCAGCGAGGGACAGGCTACTCCTCCAGATACGCAGTATTTT.

The V and J genes are TRBV4-1 and TRBJ2-3, with 8 positions matching TRBD2. The CDR3 has 16 residues. V lost 0 bases and J lost 1; bases outside the gene matches: 3. Germline V gene sequence: CDR1 MGHRA, CDR2 YSYEKL. The CDR3 coding sequence is TGCGCCAGCAGCCAAGACGCGGGGGGACGCACAGATACGCAGTATTTT. Its protein is CASSQDAGGRTDTQYF.

The chain joins TRBV5-5 to TRBJ2-1; D not resolved. Looked up from germline, CDR1 is SGHKS and CDR2 is YYEKEE (reference sequence). CDR3 length: 14 amino acids. V dropped 0 bases and J dropped 6 bases, with 10 bases sitting between them. CDR3 sequence (DNA): TGTGCCAGCAGCTTGGTTGGCCGGAGCAATGAGCAGTTCTTC. Translation: CASSLVGRSNEQFF.

The V call is TRBV6-6, the J call TRBJ1-5, with D perhaps TRBD1 (6 bases). The CDR3 sequence is 14 residues long. CDR1 MNHNY and CDR2 SVGAGI come from the germline V gene (reference sequence). The V gene lost 7 bases and the J gene lost 7 bases, with 17 bases spanning the gap. CDR3 sequence reads: CASTPDPGEQPQHF. The DNA for the CDR3 is TGTGCCAGCACCCCCGATCCAGGGGAGCAGCCCCAGCATTTT.

The chain is built from TRBV3-1 (or the pseudogene TRBV3-2) and TRBJ1-3; D not resolved. Germline V gene lookup returns CDR1 LGHDT and CDR2 YNNKEL (reference sequence). V shed 1 base and J shed 4 bases, with 5 bases lying between them. The CDR3 consists of 13 residues. The CDR3 DNA sequence: TGTGCCAGCAGCCAAGGGCGGGGAAACACCATATATTTT. Protein sequence: CASSQGRGNTIYF.

The J gene is TRBJ1-5, the V gene TRBV2; weak D call: TRBD1 (5 bases). The CDR3 consists of 13 residues. V lost 6 bases and J 4 bases, leaving 10 bases between the germline ends. Germline CDR1 SNHLY, CDR2 FYNNEI. CDR3 sequence (DNA): TGTGCCAGCAGAGATCAGGGTAATCAGCCCCAGCATTTT. This codes for CASRDQGNQPQHF.

The chain employs TRBV27 and TRBJ1-4; 7 nucleotides line up with TRBD1. The V gene's germline CDR1 is MNHEY and CDR2 SMNVEV (reference sequence). There are 15 residues in the CDR3. The J segment lost 5 bases and the V segment lost 6 bases, leaving 9 bases of the junction unmatched. The CDR3 loop reads CASSLIGTVNEKLFF. The CDR3 nucleotides read TGTGCCAGCAGCCTGATCGGGACAGTCAATGAAAAACTGTTTTTT.